This T cell receptor (beta chain) was identified during a study of identical twins (dated by TCRdb to 2015 to 2016). Turning to the overall study: To test whether fetal clonotypes persist, the study used deep sequencing on TCR alpha and beta repertoires from monozygotic twins, unrelated adults of various ages, and cord blood. To rule out contamination, replicate twin experiments were performed at different times with different library preparation protocols. Overall study outcomes, separate from this receptor: Compared with coincidental sharing between unrelated individuals, out-of-frame TCR alpha sequences shared between twins showed an excess of sequences with low generation probability. Fewer insertions were carried by abundant cord blood beta clonotypes; a weaker similar trend was observed in young adult naive repertoires, while no such trend was observed in memory repertoires. In monozygotic twins, recombination models systematically underestimated out-of-frame TCR alpha sharing, but the models matched the sharing seen between unrelated individuals. Invariant T cells such as MAIT and iNKT could partly confound zero-insertion analyses, though diverse VJ usage argued against this for most clonotypes. The excess sharing between twins in beta out-of-frame sequences was weaker because fewer shared sequences reduced the signal-to-noise ratio. Conclusions relied on cross-sectional statistical analysis, since the same donors could not be followed over many years.

The receptor library was made with 5' RACE. Sequencing was carried out with an Illumina HiSeq 2000. Template switching introduced a universal primer binding site; the final cDNA contained a unique molecular identifier, enabling accurate counting of TCR cDNA molecules. Specific primers in the conserved constant-segment region were used to synthesize first-strand cDNA for the TCR alpha and beta chains. Each cDNA library was double barcoded, with a SMART-Mk sample barcode plus Illumina barcodes, to control for contamination. Two successive PCR steps introduced TruSeq adapter sequences along with Illumina sample barcodes. The Illumina HiSeq platform was used with custom primers to sequence TCR alpha and beta cDNA libraries. In the source study's methods: Raw reads were processed with MiGEC to extract unique molecular identifiers, and MiXCR was used to determine CDR3 positions. For each individual, recombination models were inferred using an EM algorithm with the repgenHMM and IGoR tools. The analysis of shared clonotypes was done with the tcR package in R, with sharing normalized by the product of cloneset sizes. To study raw recombination without the effects of thymic and clonal selection, out-of-frame nonproductive sequences were analyzed. The public sequencing data were trimmed at Q25 with fastp and processed into clonotypes with MiXCR by TCRdb, which kept only in-frame beta chains. Each record represents a unique CDR3 protein, reported with the most common genes and DNA among its rows. The V and J calls and clone size are TCRdb's, not the authors'. In this sample the table shows 470,000 or so distinct CDR3 sequences, 24% of which occur a single time. The ten biggest clones cover 2.5% to 3.5% of the sample.

From the cysteine up to the phenylalanine, the CDR3 has a length of 12 residues. Only the CDR3 region is kept as DNA, spanning 36 bases read in frame from base 1. At the junction V is shortened by 3 bases and J by 2 bases, with 8 bases in between. From the germline V gene (reference sequence), CDR1 is DFQATT and CDR2 is SNEGSKA. Worth noting for this clonotype: No antigen is known for it. No qualities accompany the bases; no much larger clone lies one base away.

Every donor in the study was a healthy Caucasian. The twin cohort consisted of three pairs of female monozygotic twins, all aged roughly 18 to 30 years. Positive isolation kits from Invitrogen were used to isolate CD4+ and CD8+ T cell populations. The data were also submitted as part of a second study, on T cells expressing NK-cell markers. As noted in the second study: TCR beta-chain repertoires were profiled in sorted CD3+CD56+NKG2C+, CD3+CD56+NKG2C- and CD3+CD56-NKG2C+ T-cell subsets from several donors. Among the eight sequenced donors, seven were HCMV-seropositive and one was HCMV-seronegative. To restrict sorting to alphabetaTCR-expressing T cells, an anti-gammadeltaTCR antibody was added in several experiments. In six or seven donors, the dominant CD3+CD56+NKG2C+ clonotypes ranked among the top 10 CD8+ clonotypes, making up about 1.0-8% of CD8+ T cells. Those dominant clonotypes were again the most abundant among CD3+CD56-NKG2C+ cells in several donors, at roughly 28.3-60.1%. Whether the expanded NKG2C-expressing T cell clones were specific for HCMV antigens remained unclear. The study sequenced eight donors, all healthy volunteers chosen at random: three men and five women. HCMV-specific IgG was detected in serum with a commercial ELISA kit to determine HCMV serostatus. MIGEC was used to demultiplex reads and group reads by UMI, and MiTCR was used to assemble and quantify clonotypes. To exclude erroneous sequences, any TCR cDNA sequence not supported by at least two reads was discarded. The tcR package was used for downstream repertoire analysis, with clonotypes matched between fractions based on CDR3 nucleotide sequence plus V segment. VDJmatch was used to annotate antigen specificity against VDJdb, with one amino acid substitution allowed in CDR3.

In this chain, TRBV20-1 is recombined with TRBJ2-7; the D gene cannot be resolved reliably. The sequenced material came from CD4+ T cells sorted from blood. This clonotype was obtained from a woman younger than 35 in good health. The nucleotide sequence reads TGCAGTGCTAGCCCTGACACCTACGAGCAGTACTTC. Translated, this is CSASPDTYEQYF.